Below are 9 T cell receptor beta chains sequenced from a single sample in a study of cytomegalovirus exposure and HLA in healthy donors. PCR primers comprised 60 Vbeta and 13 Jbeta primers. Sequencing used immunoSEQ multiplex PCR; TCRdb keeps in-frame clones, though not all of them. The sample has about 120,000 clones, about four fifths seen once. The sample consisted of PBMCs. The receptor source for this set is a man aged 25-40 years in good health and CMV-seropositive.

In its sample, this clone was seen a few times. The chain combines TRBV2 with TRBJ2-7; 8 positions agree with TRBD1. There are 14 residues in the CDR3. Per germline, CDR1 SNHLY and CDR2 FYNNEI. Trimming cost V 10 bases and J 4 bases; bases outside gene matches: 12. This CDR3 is CATSPGQGGYEQYF. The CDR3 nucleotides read TGTGCCACTAGTCCCGGACAGGGTGGTTACGAGCAGTACTTC.

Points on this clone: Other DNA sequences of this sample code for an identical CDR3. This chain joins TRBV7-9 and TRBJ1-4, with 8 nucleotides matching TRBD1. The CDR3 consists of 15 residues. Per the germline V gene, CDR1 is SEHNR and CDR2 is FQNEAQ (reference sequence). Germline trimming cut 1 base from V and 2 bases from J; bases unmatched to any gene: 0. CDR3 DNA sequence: TGTGCCAGCAGCTTAGACAGGGGGACTAATGAAAAACTGTTTTTT. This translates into CASSLDRGTNEKLFF.

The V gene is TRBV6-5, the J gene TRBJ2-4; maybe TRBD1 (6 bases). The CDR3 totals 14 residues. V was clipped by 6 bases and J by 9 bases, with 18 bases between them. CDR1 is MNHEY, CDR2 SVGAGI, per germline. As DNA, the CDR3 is TGTGCCAGCAGGCGAGGGGGTTCCCAAACCATTCAGTACTTC. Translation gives CASRRGGSQTIQYF.

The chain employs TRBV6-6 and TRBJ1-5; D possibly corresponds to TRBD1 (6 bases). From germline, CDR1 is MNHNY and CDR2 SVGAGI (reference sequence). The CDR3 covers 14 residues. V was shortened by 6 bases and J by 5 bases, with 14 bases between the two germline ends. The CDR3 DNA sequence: TGTGCCAGCAGAAACAGGGCGGCGGATCAGCCCCAGCATTTT. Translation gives CASRNRAADQPQHF.

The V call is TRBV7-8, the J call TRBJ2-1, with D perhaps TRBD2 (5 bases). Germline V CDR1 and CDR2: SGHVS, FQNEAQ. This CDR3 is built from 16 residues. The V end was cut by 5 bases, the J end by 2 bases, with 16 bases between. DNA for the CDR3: TGTGCCAGCAGCCCCACACTCATCGGGGCCTACAATGAGCAGTTCTTC. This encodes CASSPTLIGAYNEQFF.

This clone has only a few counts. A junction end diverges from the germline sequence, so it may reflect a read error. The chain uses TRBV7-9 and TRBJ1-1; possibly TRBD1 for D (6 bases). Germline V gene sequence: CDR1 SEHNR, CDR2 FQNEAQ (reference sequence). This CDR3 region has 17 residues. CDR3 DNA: TGTTCCAGCAGTTTTAGTAGTTCAGGGGCGAGTAACACTGAAGCTTTCTTT. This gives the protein CSSSFSSSGASNTEAFF.

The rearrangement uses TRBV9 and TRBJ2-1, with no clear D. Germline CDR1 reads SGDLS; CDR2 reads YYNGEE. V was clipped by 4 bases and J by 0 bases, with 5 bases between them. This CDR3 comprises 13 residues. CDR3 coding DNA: TGTGCCAGCAGCCTCAGCTCCTACAATGAGCAGTTCTTC. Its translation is CASSLSSYNEQFF.

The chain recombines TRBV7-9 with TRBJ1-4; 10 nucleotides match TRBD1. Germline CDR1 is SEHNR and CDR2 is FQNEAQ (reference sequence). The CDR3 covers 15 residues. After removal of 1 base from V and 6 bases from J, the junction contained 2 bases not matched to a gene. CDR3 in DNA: TGTGCCAGCAGCTTAGGGACAGGGGGTGATGAAAAACTGTTTTTT. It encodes CASSLGTGGDEKLFF.

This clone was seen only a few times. Here the CDR3 reads CASSPTGPGETQYF. In DNA, the CDR3 is TGTGCCAGCAGTCCGACAGGGCCTGGAGAGACCCAGTACTTC. V usage is TRBV11-2 and J usage is TRBJ2-5, with 7 bases fitting TRBD1. The V gene's germline CDR1 is SGHAT and CDR2 FQNNGV. V lost 6 bases to trimming and J lost 4 bases; unmatched junction nucleotides: 8. CDR3 length: 14 residues.